This TCR beta chain was recorded in a study of blood T cell repertoires in COVID-19. This clone appeared once. Some clones are missing from TCRdb's copy, which holds only in-frame ones; the method was immunoSEQ multiplex PCR. The sample carries 80,000 to 95,000 clones, more than 80% recorded once. Trimming shortened V by 2 bases and J by 10 bases, and 20 bases separated the two germline ends. Germline loops: CDR1 KGHSH, CDR2 LQKENI. The CDR3 length is 15 residues. The chain recombines TRBV18 with TRBJ1-2; a weak D match, TRBD1 (6 bases). The TCR originated in a man between 45 and 60 years old with active or convalescent COVID-19. Specimen: peripheral blood. For the CDR3, the DNA is TGTGCCAGCTCACCAGAGCCGGGACAAAAGGCTGTCTACACCTTC. Amino acid sequence: CASSPEPGQKAVYTF.